The 21 T cell receptor beta chains listed next were all sequenced from one sample in a study of B cell selection in AIRE deficiency. Sorting defined conventional CD4 T cells as CD4+CD127+. Assay: immunoSEQ multiplex PCR; the TCRdb copy retains only in-frame clones and omits some. The top ten hold approximately 0.2% of the sample, which has fewer than 30,000 clones, 96% seen once. Sequencing input: CD4+CD127+ conventional T cells sorted from PBMCs. These receptors were collected from a human donor in good health.

The chain is built from TRBV7-6 and TRBJ2-7; possibly TRBD2 for D (6 bases). Trimming took off 4 bases at V and 7 bases at J, with 20 bases between the two ends. Germline CDR1 is SGHVS and CDR2 is FNYEAQ. The length of the CDR3 is 15 residues. The CDR3 sequence is CASSSRYGRGNEQYF. DNA for the CDR3: TGTGCCAGCAGCTCCCGTTACGGCCGCGGGAATGAGCAGTACTTC.

The chain has TRBV9 and TRBJ2-7; 8 bases are a match to TRBD2. The germline V gene has CDR1 SGDLS and CDR2 YYNGEE. The CDR3 is 15 residues long. Trimming took 0 bases from V and 4 from J; bases not matched to a gene: 6. This CDR3 is CASSVESGSPYEQYF. The CDR3 DNA is TGTGCCAGCAGCGTAGAGAGCGGGAGCCCTTACGAGCAGTACTTC.

The rearrangement joins TRBV28 to TRBJ1-1; TRBD1 aligns across 8 bases. In germline, CDR1 is MDHEN, CDR2 SYDVKM. This CDR3 spans 12 amino acids. V shed 10 bases and J 11 bases; nucleotides not matched to a gene: 12. The CDR3 region is CATNPGQGRAFF. Here the CDR3 DNA reads TGTGCCACCAACCCTGGACAGGGCCGGGCTTTCTTT. The variable domain in full, completed from reference TRBV28 and TRBJ1-1, reads DVKVTQSSRYLVKRTGEKVFLECVQDMDHENMFWYRQDPGLGLRLIYFSYDVKMKEKGDIPEGYSVSREKKERFSLILESASTNQTSMYLCATNPGQGRAFFGQGTRLTVV.

The gene calls are TRBV30 and TRBJ2-1; TRBD2 agrees at 8 bases. V was pared by 5 bases and J by 0 bases, with 15 bases of the junction left unmatched. There are 18 residues in the CDR3. In germline, CDR1 is GTSNPN, CDR2 SVGIG (reference sequence). In DNA form, the CDR3 reads TGTGCCTGGGGAGACATGGCTAGCGGGCGGAGCTCCTACAATGAGCAGTTCTTC. Protein sequence: CAWGDMASGRSSYNEQFF.

The chain employs TRBV7-2 and TRBJ2-7; 7 bases are a match to TRBD2. With 3 bases clipped from V and 10 bases from J, the junction kept 12 bases outside the gene matches. The germline V gene has CDR1 SGHTA and CDR2 FQGNSA. The CDR3 length is 14 residues. CDR3 DNA sequence: TGTGCCAGCAGCTTGGGGGGGATAAGCGGAGCCCAGTACTTC. This sequence encodes CASSLGGISGAQYF.

This clone was seen once. The rearrangement joins TRBV27 to TRBJ1-4; the D is unclear. V gave up 4 bases and J gave up 4 bases, with 13 bases separating them. CDR3 length: 15 residues. Germline CDR1 MNHEY, CDR2 SMNVEV (reference sequence). The CDR3 spells CASSSTLTRNEKLFF. The CDR3 DNA sequence: TGTGCCAGCAGTTCAACCCTAACCCGTAATGAAAAACTGTTTTTT.

The CDR3 bases are TGTGCCACCAGTCTAACAGGACAGGGCTCCTACGAGCAGTACTTC. It is translated as CATSLTGQGSYEQYF. This sequence joins TRBV15 and TRBJ2-7; 8 nucleotides match TRBD1. The ends lost 6 bases at V and 0 bases at J; junction bases unmatched: 7. This CDR3 has 15 amino acids. CDR1 and CDR2 (germline): LNHNV, YYDKDF (reference sequence).

This chain connects TRBV27 to TRBJ2-7; possibly TRBD1 or TRBD2 for D (5 bases each). V lost 3 bases to trimming and J lost 2 bases, with 11 bases between them. The germline V gene has CDR1 MNHEY and CDR2 SMNVEV (reference sequence). The CDR3 is made up of 14 amino acids. CDR3 loop: CASSLVGTTYEQYF. For the CDR3, the DNA is TGTGCCAGCAGTTTGGTTGGGACCACCTACGAGCAGTACTTC.

The rearrangement links TRBV9 to TRBJ2-7, with TRBD2 matching 13 bases. V shed 3 bases, J shed 7 bases, and the junction held 13 bases outside the gene matches. This CDR3 is built from 17 residues. In germline, CDR1 is SGDLS, CDR2 YYNGEE. For the CDR3, the DNA is TGTGCCAGCAGCGCCCAGGGACTAGCGGGACCCTCCGGGGAGCAGTACTTC. As protein: CASSAQGLAGPSGEQYF.

This chain connects TRBV6-5 to TRBJ1-5, with D unclear. CDR1 MNHEY and CDR2 SVGAGI come from the germline V gene. CDR3 length equals 10 residues. The V end was cut by 8 bases, the J end by 7 bases, with 6 bases between. Written as DNA, the CDR3 is TGTGCCAGCGGGGAGCAGCCCCAGCATTTT. Its translation: CASGEQPQHF.

The CDR3 nucleotides are TGTGCCAGCACTCGGGATCATACGCAGTATTTT. It yields the protein CASTRDHTQYF. J is TRBJ2-3 and V is TRBV6-4; possibly TRBD2 for D (5 bases). The V end lost 7 bases, the J end lost 7 bases, and 9 bases lay between the germline ends. Germline CDR1 and CDR2: MRHNA and SNTAGT. The CDR3 contains 11 residues.

This clone appeared once. The chain links TRBV28 to TRBJ2-1; TRBD1 aligns across 7 bases. CDR3 length: 14 residues. V lost 10 bases, J lost 4 bases, and 10 bases stayed unmatched. Germline assignment: CDR1 MDHEN and CDR2 SYDVKM. This CDR3 is CATSGTAPYNEQFF. In nucleotides, the CDR3 is TGTGCCACCTCCGGGACAGCTCCTTACAATGAGCAGTTCTTC.

The chain joins TRBV11-1 to TRBJ2-1; D uncertain. The CDR3 consists of 13 residues. The germline V gene encodes CDR1 SGHAT and CDR2 FQDESV (reference sequence). The V and J ends lost 3 bases and 10 bases respectively, with 13 bases between them. This chain's CDR3 is CASSLGGAPEQFF. The CDR3 DNA reads as TGTGCCAGCAGCTTGGGCGGAGCTCCCGAGCAGTTCTTC.

This chain connects TRBV23-1 to TRBJ2-1; D not certain. TRBV23-1 is identified as an open reading frame with a role that is uncertain. The V gene lost 3 bases and the J gene lost 8 bases, with 8 bases spanning the gap. The CDR3 contains 12 residues. Here the CDR3 DNA reads TGCGCCAGCAGTCACATGTCCCATGAGCAGTTCTTC. It specifies CASSHMSHEQFF.

This rearrangement joins TRBV2 to TRBJ2-7; 7 bases agree with TRBD2. The CDR3 is 15 amino acids. The germline gives CDR1 SNHLY, CDR2 FYNNEI. Trimming cost V 2 bases and J 2 bases; bases outside gene matches: 6. The CDR3 reads CASSERGEGPYEQYF. For the CDR3, the DNA is TGTGCCAGCAGTGAACGGGGGGAGGGACCCTACGAGCAGTACTTC.

The table lists this clone with a count of one. The V and J genes are TRBV5-1 and TRBJ1-3, with 10 positions matching TRBD1. This CDR3 spans 15 amino acids. Trimming cost V 4 bases and J 2 bases; bases outside gene matches: 3. Germline CDR1 and CDR2: SGHRS and YFSETQ. CDR3 sequence: CASSPDRGTGNTIYF. The CDR3 nucleotides read TGCGCCAGCAGCCCGGACAGGGGGACTGGAAACACCATATATTTT. Full variable domain (rest looked up from reference TRBV5-1 and TRBJ1-3): KAGVTQTPRYLIKTRGQQVTLSCSPISGHRSVSWYQQTPGQGLQFLFEYFSETQRNKGNFPGRFSGRQFSNSRSEMNVSTLELGDSALYLCASSPDRGTGNTIYFGEGSWLTVV.

The chain's CDR3 is CASSARIGANVLTF. CDR3 nucleotides: TGTGCCAGCAGCGCCCGTATTGGGGCCAACGTCCTGACTTTC. V is TRBV7-9 and J is TRBJ2-6; no firm D call. CDR3 length: 14 residues. Germline V gene sequence: CDR1 SEHNR, CDR2 FQNEAQ (reference sequence). Trimming took 5 bases from V and 3 from J, leaving 8 bases between them. Looking up the rest from reference TRBV7-9 and TRBJ2-6 gives the full variable domain: DTGVSQNPRHKITKRGQNVTFRCDPISEHNRLYWYRQTLGQGPEFLTYFQNEAQLEKSRLLSDRFSAERPKGSFSTLEIQRTEQGDSAMYLCASSARIGANVLTFGAGSRLTVL.

The chain employs TRBV7-2 and TRBJ2-1, with TRBD2 matching over 8 bases. CDR1 and CDR2 (germline): SGHTA, FQGNSA. V was clipped by 8 bases and J by 3 bases; unmatched bases: 9. This CDR3 has 15 residues. CDR3 sequence (DNA): TGTGCCAGCGGGATTAGCGGGATGAACTACAATGAGCAGTTCTTC. It codes for CASGISGMNYNEQFF.

The rearrangement uses TRBV13 and TRBJ2-3, with 12 bases aligning to TRBD2. The V and J ends lost 4 bases and 3 bases, in that order; junction bases with no gene match: 2. Germline assignment: CDR1 PRHDT and CDR2 FYEKMQ (reference sequence). The CDR3 spans 15 residues. The CDR3 region has the DNA TGTGCCAGCAGCTGGACTAGCGGGACAACAGATACGCAGTATTTT. Its translation is CASSWTSGTTDTQYF.

The V call is TRBV6-5, the J call TRBJ1-1; no reliable D call. Germline V CDR1 and CDR2: MNHEY, SVGAGI. This CDR3 is 12 amino acids long. Trimming left V 5 bases short and J 11 bases short, with 15 bases between. DNA for the CDR3: TGTGCCAGCAGTGAGGCCGGTCTAGGGGCTTTCTTT. Its protein product is CASSEAGLGAFF.

Concerning this clone: One junction end does not reproduce the germline sequence, and a read error may be involved. The V call is TRBV18, the J call TRBJ2-3, with D perhaps matching TRBD1 or TRBD2 (5 bases each). Germline lookup yields CDR1 KGHSH and CDR2 LQKENI. This CDR3 region has 14 residues. This CDR3 reads CASLPGTRADTQYF. The CDR3 nucleotides read TGTGCCAGCTTACCAGGGACGCGAGCAGATACGCAGTATTTT. The full variable domain, rest sourced from reference TRBV18 and TRBJ2-3, is NAGVMQNPRHLVRRRGQEARLRCSPMKGHSHVYWYRQLPEEGLKFMVYLQKENIIDESGMPKERFSAEFPKEGPSILRIQQVVRGDSAAYFCASLPGTRADTQYFGPGTRLTVL.